One sample yielded the 2 T cell receptor beta chains listed below, sequenced in a study of technical replicates of blood from a handful of donors (TCRdb year 2017). Receptor libraries were prepared by the immunoSEQ multiplex PCR assay. The source is immuneACCESS, and TCRdb retained only in-frame sequences with V and J called. Part of the clones is not carried over; for the studies checked, unresolved V genes explain less than half of this, and the remainder is unexplained. Recorded for this sample are tens of thousands of clones; about 94% of them occurred a single time. The top ten clones comprise 0.25% of the sample. Material for sequencing was T cells isolated from PBMCs. Receptors originate from a human donor in good health.

V is TRBV15 and J is TRBJ1-2; possibly TRBD1 for D (5 bases). Germline CDR1 and CDR2: LNHNV and YYDKDF (reference sequence). V lost 0 bases and J lost 8, with 16 bases in between. The CDR3 has 15 residues. Written as DNA, the CDR3 is TGTGCCACCAGCAGAGATCGGGGCGGGGAAGGGGGCTACACCTTC. As protein: CATSRDRGGEGGYTF.

The rearrangement links TRBV28 to TRBJ2-2; the D gene is possibly TRBD1 (8 bases). Germline V gives CDR1 MDHEN, CDR2 SYDVKM. With 7 bases removed from V and 7 bases from J, the gap between germline ends came to 16 bases. The CDR3 extends over 14 amino acids. The DNA for the CDR3 is TGTGCCAGCAAAGCGGGACAGGACAGCGGGGAGCTGTTTTTT. Its translation: CASKAGQDSGELFF. The entire variable domain, with the rest obtained from reference TRBV28 and TRBJ2-2, is as follows: DVKVTQSSRYLVKRTGEKVFLECVQDMDHENMFWYRQDPGLGLRLIYFSYDVKMKEKGDIPEGYSVSREKKERFSLILESASTNQTSMYLCASKAGQDSGELFFGEGSRLTVL.